The TCR beta chain under discussion was sequenced for a study of cytomegalovirus exposure and HLA in healthy donors. Across the whole study: A later analysis reported the approximately 120 validation repertoires used the same platform as the 550 to 700 first-cohort repertoires. The study's findings and limits: Cytomegalovirus status was reportedly diagnosed by the classifier with high specificity and sensitivity. The tendency of first-cohort TCR clusters to co-occur in the roughly 130 validation repertoires was the finding of a later analysis.

This clone appeared a single time. What it binds is not known. The CDR3 spans 13 residues. With 0 bases removed from V and 1 base from J, the gap between germline ends came to 4 bases. The germline gives CDR1 SGHRS, CDR2 YFSETQ. The protocol was immunoSEQ multiplex PCR, while the TCRdb copy is restricted to in-frame clones and leaves out a portion. This table holds over 100,000 clones, about 95% found once. The sample was PBMCs. The chain links TRBV5-1 to TRBJ1-1, with D hard to call. The source of this sequence is a woman younger than 35 in good health and CMV-seronegative. The CDR3, as DNA: TGCGCCAGCAGCTTGGCACAGAACACTGAAGCTTTCTTT. It translates to CASSLAQNTEAFF.